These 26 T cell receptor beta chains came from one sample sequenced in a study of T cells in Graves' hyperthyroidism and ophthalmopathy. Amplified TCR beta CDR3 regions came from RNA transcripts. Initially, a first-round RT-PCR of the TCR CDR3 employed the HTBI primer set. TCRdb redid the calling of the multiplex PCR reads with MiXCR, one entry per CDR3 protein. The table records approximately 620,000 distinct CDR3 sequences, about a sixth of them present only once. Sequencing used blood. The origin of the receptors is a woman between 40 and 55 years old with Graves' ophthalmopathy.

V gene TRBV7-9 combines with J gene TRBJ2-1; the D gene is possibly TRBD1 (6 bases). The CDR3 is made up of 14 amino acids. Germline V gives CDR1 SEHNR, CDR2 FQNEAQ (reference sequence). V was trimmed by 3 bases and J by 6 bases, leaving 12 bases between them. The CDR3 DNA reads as TGTGCCAGCAGCTTCGCAGGGGCTGGCAATGAGCAGTTCTTC. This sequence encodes CASSFAGAGNEQFF.

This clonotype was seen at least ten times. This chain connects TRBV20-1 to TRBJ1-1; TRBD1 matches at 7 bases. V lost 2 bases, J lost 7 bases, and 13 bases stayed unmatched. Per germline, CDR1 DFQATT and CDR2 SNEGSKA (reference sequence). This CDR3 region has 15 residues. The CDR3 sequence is CSARRQGGSFFEAFF. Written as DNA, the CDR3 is TGCAGTGCTAGAAGACAGGGAGGTAGTTTTTTTGAAGCTTTCTTT.

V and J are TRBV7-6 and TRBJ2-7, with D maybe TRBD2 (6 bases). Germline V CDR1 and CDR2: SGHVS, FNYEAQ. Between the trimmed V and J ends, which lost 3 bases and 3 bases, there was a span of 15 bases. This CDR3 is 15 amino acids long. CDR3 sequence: CASSLGSGGHYEQYF. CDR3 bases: TGTGCCAGCAGCTTGGGGAGTGGAGGGCACTACGAGCAGTACTTC.

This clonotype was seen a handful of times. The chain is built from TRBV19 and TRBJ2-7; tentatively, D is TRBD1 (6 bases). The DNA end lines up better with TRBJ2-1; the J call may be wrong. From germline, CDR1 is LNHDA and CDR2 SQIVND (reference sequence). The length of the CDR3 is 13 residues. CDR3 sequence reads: CASSIRQGNEQFF. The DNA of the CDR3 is TGTGCCAGTAGTATTCGCCAGGGGAACGAGCAGTTCTTC.

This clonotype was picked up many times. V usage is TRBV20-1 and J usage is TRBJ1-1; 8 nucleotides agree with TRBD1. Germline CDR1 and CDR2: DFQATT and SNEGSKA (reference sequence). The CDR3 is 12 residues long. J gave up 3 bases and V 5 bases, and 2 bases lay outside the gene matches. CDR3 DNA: TGCAGTGCTCTGACAGGGGACACTGAAGCTTTCTTT. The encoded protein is CSALTGDTEAFF.

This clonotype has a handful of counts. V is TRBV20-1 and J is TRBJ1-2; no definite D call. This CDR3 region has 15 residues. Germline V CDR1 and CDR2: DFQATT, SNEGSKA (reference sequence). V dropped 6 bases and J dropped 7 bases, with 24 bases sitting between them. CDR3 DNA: TGCAGTGCCCGCTTCCGATGGACCGGGTTGGGTGGCTACACCTTC. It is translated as CSARFRWTGLGGYTF.

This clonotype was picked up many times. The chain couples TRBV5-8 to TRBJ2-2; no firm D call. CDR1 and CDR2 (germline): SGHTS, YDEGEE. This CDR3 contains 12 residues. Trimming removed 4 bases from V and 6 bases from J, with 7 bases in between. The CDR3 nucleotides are TGTGCCAGCAGCCTAGGCCCCGGGGAGCTGTTTTTT. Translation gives CASSLGPGELFF.

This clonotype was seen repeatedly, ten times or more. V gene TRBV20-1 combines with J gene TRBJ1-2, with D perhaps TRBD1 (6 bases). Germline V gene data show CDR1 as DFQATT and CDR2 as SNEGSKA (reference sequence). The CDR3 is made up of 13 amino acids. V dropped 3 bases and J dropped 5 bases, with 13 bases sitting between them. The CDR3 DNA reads TGCAGTGCTAGCGTTACGCAGGGGTATGGCTACACCTTC. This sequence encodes CSASVTQGYGYTF.

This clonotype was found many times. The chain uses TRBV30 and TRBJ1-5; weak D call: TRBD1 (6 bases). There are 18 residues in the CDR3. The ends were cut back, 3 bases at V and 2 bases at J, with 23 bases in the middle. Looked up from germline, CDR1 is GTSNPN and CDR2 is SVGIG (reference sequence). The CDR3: CAWSVRGGGRPRNQPQHF. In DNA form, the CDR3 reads TGTGCCTGGAGCGTACGAGGCGGGGGCCGCCCACGCAATCAGCCCCAGCATTTT.

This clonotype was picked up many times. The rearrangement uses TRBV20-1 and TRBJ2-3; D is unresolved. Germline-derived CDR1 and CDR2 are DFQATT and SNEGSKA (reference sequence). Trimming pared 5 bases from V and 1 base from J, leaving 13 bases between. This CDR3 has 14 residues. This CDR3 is CSAPPGDGTDTQYF. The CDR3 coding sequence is TGCAGTGCTCCCCCTGGTGACGGCACAGATACGCAGTATTTT.

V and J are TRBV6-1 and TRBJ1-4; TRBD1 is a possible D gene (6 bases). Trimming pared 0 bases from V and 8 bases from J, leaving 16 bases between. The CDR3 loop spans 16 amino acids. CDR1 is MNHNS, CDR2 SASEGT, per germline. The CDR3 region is CASSEALGQGNEKLFF. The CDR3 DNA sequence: TGTGCCAGCAGTGAAGCGCTGGGGCAGGGGAACGAAAAACTGTTTTTT.

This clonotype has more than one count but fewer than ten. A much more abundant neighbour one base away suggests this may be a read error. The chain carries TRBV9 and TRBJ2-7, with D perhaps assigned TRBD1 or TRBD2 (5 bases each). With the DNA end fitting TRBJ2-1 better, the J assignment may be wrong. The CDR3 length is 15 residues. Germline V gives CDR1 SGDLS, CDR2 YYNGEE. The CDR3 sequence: CASSPGASNVYEQFF. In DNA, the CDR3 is TGTGCCAGCAGCCCTGGGGCTAGCAATGTCTACGAGCAGTTCTTC.

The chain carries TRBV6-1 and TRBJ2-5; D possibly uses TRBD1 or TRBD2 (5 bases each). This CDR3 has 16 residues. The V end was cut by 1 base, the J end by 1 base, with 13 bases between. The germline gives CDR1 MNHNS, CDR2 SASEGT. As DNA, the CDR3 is TGTGCCAGCAGTGAAGTCTTCATCGGGACCCAAGAGACCCAGTACTTC. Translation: CASSEVFIGTQETQYF.

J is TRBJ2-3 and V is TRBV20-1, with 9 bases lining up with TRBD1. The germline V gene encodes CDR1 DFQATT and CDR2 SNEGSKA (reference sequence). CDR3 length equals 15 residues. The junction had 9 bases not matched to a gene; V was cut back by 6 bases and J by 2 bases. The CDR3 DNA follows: TGCAGTGCCATCGACAGGGGGGGTCTCACAGATACGCAGTATTTT. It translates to CSAIDRGGLTDTQYF.

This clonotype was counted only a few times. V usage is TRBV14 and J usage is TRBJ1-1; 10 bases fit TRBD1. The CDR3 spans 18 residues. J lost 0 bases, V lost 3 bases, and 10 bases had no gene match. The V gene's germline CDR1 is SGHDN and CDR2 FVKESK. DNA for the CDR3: TGTGCCAGCAGCCACCGGACCGGGACAGGGGCGATGAACACTGAAGCTTTCTTT. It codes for CASSHRTGTGAMNTEAFF.

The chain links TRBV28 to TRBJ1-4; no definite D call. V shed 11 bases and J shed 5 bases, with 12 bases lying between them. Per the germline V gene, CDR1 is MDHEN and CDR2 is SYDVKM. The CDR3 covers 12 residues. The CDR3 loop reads CAALAENEKLFF. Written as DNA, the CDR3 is TGTGCCGCGCTGGCGGAGAATGAAAAACTGTTTTTT.

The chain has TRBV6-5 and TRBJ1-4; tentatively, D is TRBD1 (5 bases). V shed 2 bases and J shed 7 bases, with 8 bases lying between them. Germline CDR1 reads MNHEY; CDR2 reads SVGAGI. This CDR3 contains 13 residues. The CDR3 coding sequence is TGTGCCAGCAGTTACGACAGAGTTGAAAAACTGTTTTTT. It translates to CASSYDRVEKLFF.

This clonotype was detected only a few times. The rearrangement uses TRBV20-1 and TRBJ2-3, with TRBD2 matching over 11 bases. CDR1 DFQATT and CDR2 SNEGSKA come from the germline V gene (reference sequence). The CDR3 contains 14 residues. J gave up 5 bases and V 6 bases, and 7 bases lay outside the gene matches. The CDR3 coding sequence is TGCAGTGCCAAGACTAGCGGGATACTAGATACGCAGTATTTT. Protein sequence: CSAKTSGILDTQYF.

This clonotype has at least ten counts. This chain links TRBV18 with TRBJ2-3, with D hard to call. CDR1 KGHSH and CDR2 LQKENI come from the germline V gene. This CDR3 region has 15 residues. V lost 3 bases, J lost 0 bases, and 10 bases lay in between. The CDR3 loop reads CASSPSYSSTDTQYF. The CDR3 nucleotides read TGTGCCAGCTCACCGTCGTACTCGAGCACAGATACGCAGTATTTT.

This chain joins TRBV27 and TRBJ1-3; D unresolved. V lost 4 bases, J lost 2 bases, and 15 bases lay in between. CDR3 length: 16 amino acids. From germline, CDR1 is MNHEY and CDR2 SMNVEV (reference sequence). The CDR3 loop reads CASSSYSDKPGNTIYF. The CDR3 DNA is TGTGCCAGCAGTTCTTATTCCGACAAGCCTGGAAACACCATATATTTT.

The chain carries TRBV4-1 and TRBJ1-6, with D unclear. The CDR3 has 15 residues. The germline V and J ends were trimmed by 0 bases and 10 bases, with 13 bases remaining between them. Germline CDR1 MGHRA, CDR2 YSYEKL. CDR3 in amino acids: CASSQDDLLGSPLHF. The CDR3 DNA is TGCGCCAGCAGCCAAGATGACCTCCTGGGGTCACCCCTCCACTTT.

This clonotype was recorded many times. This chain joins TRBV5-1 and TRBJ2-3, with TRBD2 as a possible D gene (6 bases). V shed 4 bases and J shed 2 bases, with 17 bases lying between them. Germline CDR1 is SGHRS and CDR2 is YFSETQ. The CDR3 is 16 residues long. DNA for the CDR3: TGCGCCAGCAGCCCTGGGGAATTAGCGGACACAGATACGCAGTATTTT. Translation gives CASSPGELADTDTQYF.

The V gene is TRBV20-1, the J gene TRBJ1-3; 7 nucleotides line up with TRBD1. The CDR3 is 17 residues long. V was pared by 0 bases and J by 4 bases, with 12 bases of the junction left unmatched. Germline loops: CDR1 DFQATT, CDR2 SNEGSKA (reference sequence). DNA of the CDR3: TGCAGTGCTAGAGATGGTGGACAGGACTATACGGGAAACACCATATATTTT. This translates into CSARDGGQDYTGNTIYF.

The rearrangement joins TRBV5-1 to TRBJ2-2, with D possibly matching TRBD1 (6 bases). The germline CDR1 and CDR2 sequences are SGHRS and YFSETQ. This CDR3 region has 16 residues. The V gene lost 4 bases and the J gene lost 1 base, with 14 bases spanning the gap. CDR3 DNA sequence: TGCGCCAGCAGCGTCGGACACAGGGAGAACACCGGGGAGCTGTTTTTT. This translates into CASSVGHRENTGELFF. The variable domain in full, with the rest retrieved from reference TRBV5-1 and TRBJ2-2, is KAGVTQTPRYLIKTRGQQVTLSCSPISGHRSVSWYQQTPGQGLQFLFEYFSETQRNKGNFPGRFSGRQFSNSRSEMNVSTLELGDSALYLCASSVGHRENTGELFFGEGSRLTVL.

As DNA, the CDR3 is TGTGCCAGCAGCCTCGGACCCGGGATCACTTATGGCTACACCTTC. As protein: CASSLGPGITYGYTF. V usage is TRBV7-3 and J usage is TRBJ1-2; D uncertain. The ends were cut back, 5 bases at V and 5 bases at J, with 18 bases in the middle. Germline V lookup: CDR1 SGHTA, CDR2 FQGTGA. The CDR3 covers 15 residues.

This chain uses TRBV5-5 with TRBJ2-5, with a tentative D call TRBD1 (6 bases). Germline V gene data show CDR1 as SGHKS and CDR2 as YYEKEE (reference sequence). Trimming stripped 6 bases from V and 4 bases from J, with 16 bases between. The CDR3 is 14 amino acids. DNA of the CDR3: TGTGCCAGCAACATAGGGGGACCGGGAGAGACCCAGTACTTC. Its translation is CASNIGGPGETQYF.